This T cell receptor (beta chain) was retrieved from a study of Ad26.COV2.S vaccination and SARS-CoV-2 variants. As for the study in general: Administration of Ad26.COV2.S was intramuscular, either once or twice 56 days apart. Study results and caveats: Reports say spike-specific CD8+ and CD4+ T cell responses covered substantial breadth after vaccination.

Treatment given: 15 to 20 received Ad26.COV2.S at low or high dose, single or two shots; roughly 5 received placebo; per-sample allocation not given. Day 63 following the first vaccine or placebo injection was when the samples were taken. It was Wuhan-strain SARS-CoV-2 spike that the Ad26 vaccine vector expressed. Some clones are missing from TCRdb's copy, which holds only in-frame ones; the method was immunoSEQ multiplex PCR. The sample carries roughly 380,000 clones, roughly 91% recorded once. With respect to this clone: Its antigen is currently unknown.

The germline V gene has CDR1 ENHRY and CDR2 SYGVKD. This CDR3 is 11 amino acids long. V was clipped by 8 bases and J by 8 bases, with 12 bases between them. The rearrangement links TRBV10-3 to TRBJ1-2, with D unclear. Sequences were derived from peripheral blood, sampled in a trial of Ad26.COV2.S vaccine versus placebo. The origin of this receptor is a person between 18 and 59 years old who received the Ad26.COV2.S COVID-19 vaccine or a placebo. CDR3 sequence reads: CAIQFTGGYTF. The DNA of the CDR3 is TGTGCCATCCAATTCACCGGGGGCTACACCTTC.